The next 26 T cell receptor beta chains were all read from a single sample in a study of T cell responses to AZD1222 COVID-19 vaccine. Here immunoSEQ multiplex PCR was the method, and the copy in TCRdb shows in-frame clones only, minus some. The table records around 130,000 clones, 93% of them present only once. The sample consisted of peripheral blood, taken on day 0 of AZD1222 vaccination. The receptors originated from an adult in good health.

The chain links TRBV7-3 to TRBJ1-2; 7 nucleotides line up with TRBD1. Losses at the gene ends were 2 bases for V and 4 bases for J; bases not matched to a gene: 1. Germline V gene data show CDR1 as SGHTA and CDR2 as FQGTGA. This CDR3 spans 13 amino acids. DNA for the CDR3: TGTGCCAGCAGCTTACAGGGGGGCTATGGCTACACCTTC. The encoded protein is CASSLQGGYGYTF.

This clone was counted only a few times. The chain joins TRBV19 to TRBJ1-5; tentative D call: TRBD1 (5 bases). Germline-derived CDR1 and CDR2 are LNHDA and SQIVND (reference sequence). The CDR3 extends over 14 amino acids. V lost 3 bases and J 6 bases, leaving 12 bases between the germline ends. Here the CDR3 DNA reads TGTGCCAGTAGTATTGGGAGGGACGGTCAGCCCCAGCATTTT. Protein sequence: CASSIGRDGQPQHF.

The chain has TRBV4-1 and TRBJ2-1; D perhaps matches TRBD2 (6 bases). The germline V gene has CDR1 MGHRA and CDR2 YSYEKL. The CDR3 covers 15 residues. The ends were cut back, 3 bases at V and 10 bases at J, with 19 bases in the middle. The CDR3 is CASSQAGTSSREQFF. The CDR3, as DNA: TGCGCCAGCAGCCAGGCCGGGACTTCAAGCCGGGAGCAGTTCTTC.

This chain joins TRBV7-2 and TRBJ2-1, with D uncertain. The CDR3 is made up of 16 amino acids. Germline assignment: CDR1 SGHTA and CDR2 FQGNSA. V lost 5 bases and J 3 bases, leaving 17 bases between the germline ends. The CDR3 DNA reads TGTGCCAGCAGCAGAAATACGGCGGAACTCTACAATGAGCAGTTCTTC. Amino acids: CASSRNTAELYNEQFF.

The V call is TRBV19, the J call TRBJ2-1, with 14 bases that match TRBD2. This CDR3 comprises 17 residues. Germline values: CDR1 LNHDA, CDR2 SQIVND (reference sequence). Trimming cost V 9 bases and J 7 bases; bases outside gene matches: 14. The CDR3 reads CASWGQGGLAGVNEQFF. In DNA, the CDR3 is TGTGCCAGCTGGGGACAGGGGGGACTAGCGGGAGTGAATGAGCAGTTCTTC.

V and J are TRBV19 and TRBJ1-1; 7 positions agree with TRBD1. This CDR3 region has 17 residues. J lost 0 bases, V lost 4 bases, and 11 bases had no gene match. The germline gives CDR1 LNHDA, CDR2 SQIVND (reference sequence). CDR3 protein: CASSTGQSYYMNTEAFF. CDR3 nucleotides: TGTGCCAGTAGTACGGGACAGAGTTACTACATGAACACTGAAGCTTTCTTT. Supplemented by reference TRBV19 and TRBJ1-1, the full variable domain reads DGGITQSPKYLFRKEGQNVTLSCEQNLNHDAMYWYRQDPGQGLRLIYYSQIVNDFQKGDIAEGYSVSREKKESFPLTVTSAQKNPTAFYLCASSTGQSYYMNTEAFFGQGTRLTVV.

J is TRBJ1-5 and V is TRBV19; 8 bases align to TRBD1. Trimming removed 6 bases from V and 0 bases from J; junction bases left unmatched: 10. The CDR3 spans 17 residues. Germline CDR1 reads LNHDA; CDR2 reads SQIVND (reference sequence). CDR3 residues: CASSLSTGGYSNQPQHF. DNA for the CDR3: TGTGCCAGTAGCTTATCCACAGGGGGATATAGCAATCAGCCCCAGCATTTT.

This sequence joins TRBV2 and TRBJ2-7, with D hard to call. The length of the CDR3 is 15 residues. Trimming stripped 5 bases from V and 0 bases from J, with 14 bases between. CDR1 is SNHLY, CDR2 FYNNEI, per germline. CDR3 residues: CASSPQVIRSYEQYF. The DNA for the CDR3 is TGTGCCAGCAGTCCGCAGGTGATTCGCTCCTACGAGCAGTACTTC.

The V gene is TRBV5-5, the J gene TRBJ1-5; unclear D gene. The CDR3 spans 14 residues. CDR1 is SGHKS, CDR2 YYEKEE, per germline (reference sequence). Trimming removed 0 bases at V and 0 bases at J, with 4 bases between. CDR3 region: CASSLDSSNQPQHF. CDR3 bases: TGTGCCAGCAGCTTGGACAGTAGCAATCAGCCCCAGCATTTT.

The chain combines TRBV5-6 with TRBJ2-3, with TRBD2 matching over 15 bases. Germline V gene data show CDR1 as SGHDT and CDR2 as YYEEEE. After removal of 4 bases from V and 5 bases from J, the junction contained 8 bases not matched to a gene. There are 17 residues in the CDR3. The CDR3 coding sequence is TGTGCCAGCAGCACGCAAGGACTAGCGGGAGGGGGAGATACGCAGTATTTT. Encoded protein: CASSTQGLAGGGDTQYF. Looking up the rest from reference TRBV5-6 and TRBJ2-3 gives the full variable domain: DAGVTQSPTHLIKTRGQQVTLRCSPKSGHDTVSWYQQALGQGPQFIFQYYEEEERQRGNFPDRFSGHQFPNYSSELNVNALLLGDSALYLCASSTQGLAGGGDTQYFGPGTRLTVL.

The chain combines TRBV30 with TRBJ1-1; 8 bases align to TRBD1. Per the germline V gene, CDR1 is GTSNPN and CDR2 is SVGIG (reference sequence). J was trimmed by 7 bases and V by 5 bases; bases with no gene match: 12. This CDR3 has 14 amino acids. This CDR3 is CAWDLIGTGDEAFF. DNA for the CDR3: TGTGCCTGGGACTTAATAGGGACAGGCGATGAAGCTTTCTTT.

J is TRBJ2-7 and V is TRBV7-9, with D hard to call. The germline CDR1 and CDR2 sequences are SEHNR and FQNEAQ (reference sequence). V shed 3 bases and J shed 9 bases, with 15 bases lying between them. CDR3 length equals 13 residues. CDR3 nucleotide sequence: TGTGCCAGCAGCTTCCAGCTCAATTCTATGCAGTACTTC. Translated: CASSFQLNSMQYF.

The chain uses TRBV3-1 (or the pseudogene TRBV3-2) and TRBJ2-1, with 11 positions matching TRBD2. The CDR3 extends over 16 amino acids. Trimming cost V 4 bases and J 5 bases; bases outside gene matches: 7. Germline V gene sequence: CDR1 LGHDT, CDR2 YNNKEL (reference sequence). The CDR3: CASSPSELAGDNEQFF. The CDR3 DNA sequence: TGTGCCAGCAGCCCGTCGGAACTAGCGGGAGACAATGAGCAGTTCTTC.

CDR3 coding DNA: TGTGCCAGCATCCTCCGGGACAGCTTCTCTGGGGCCAACGTCCTGACTTTC. It encodes CASILRDSFSGANVLTF. The chain employs TRBV7-9 and TRBJ2-6, with 7 bases fitting TRBD1. The V gene's germline CDR1 is SEHNR and CDR2 FQNEAQ (reference sequence). The CDR3 has 17 amino acids. V shed 7 bases and J 0 bases; nucleotides not matched to a gene: 9.

This clone has only one observation. The chain joins TRBV11-2 to TRBJ2-1; D is perhaps TRBD1 or TRBD2 (7 bases each). The CDR3 loop spans 13 amino acids. V lost 3 bases, J lost 10 bases, and 13 bases lay in between. Germline CDR1 and CDR2: SGHAT and FQNNGV. CDR3 sequence: CASSFGRGREQFF. The CDR3 DNA is TGTGCCAGCAGCTTTGGGAGGGGGCGGGAGCAGTTCTTC.

Details on this clone: At one end the junction does not follow the germline gene, possibly because of a read error. V is TRBV19 and J is TRBJ2-7; 8 bases line up with TRBD2. From germline, CDR1 is LNHDA and CDR2 SQIVND (reference sequence). The CDR3 sequence is 16 residues long. The CDR3 DNA reads as TGTGCCAGTAGTGATATAGCGGGATCAAGGTCCTCCGAGCAGTACTTC. This gives the protein CASSDIAGSRSSEQYF. The entire variable domain, with the rest obtained from reference TRBV19 and TRBJ2-7, is as follows: DGGITQSPKYLFRKEGQNVTLSCEQNLNHDAMYWYRQDPGQGLRLIYYSQIVNDFQKGDIAEGYSVSREKKESFPLTVTSAQKNPTAFYLCASSDIAGSRSSEQYFGPGTRLTVT.

This chain links TRBV6-5 with TRBJ2-7; no reliable D call. This CDR3 comprises 15 residues. From germline, CDR1 is MNHEY and CDR2 SVGAGI. Trimming removed 4 bases at V and 0 bases at J, with 13 bases between. The CDR3 sequence: CASSLVSTSSYEQYF. The DNA of the CDR3 is TGTGCCAGCAGTTTGGTCAGTACAAGCTCCTACGAGCAGTACTTC.

CDR3 nucleotide sequence: TGTGCCAGCAGCCAGGACAGGAGGGGCAATGAGCAGTTCTTC. Translation gives CASSQDRRGNEQFF. The genes are TRBV7-3 and TRBJ2-1; the D gene is possibly TRBD1 (7 bases). The CDR3 has 14 residues. V was shortened by 5 bases and J by 6 bases, with 14 bases between the two germline ends. Germline-derived CDR1 and CDR2 are SGHTA and FQGTGA.

The chain recombines TRBV7-7 with TRBJ2-7, with D maybe TRBD2 (5 bases). The CDR3 has 13 residues. Trimming removed 3 bases at V and 3 bases at J, with 9 bases between. The germline gives CDR1 SSHAT, CDR2 FNYEAQ (reference sequence). As DNA, the CDR3 is TGTGCCAGCAGCTTGGGAGACGACTACGAGCAGTACTTC. This codes for CASSLGDDYEQYF. The whole variable domain, filled in from reference TRBV7-7 and TRBJ2-7, reads GAGVSQSPRYKVTKRGQDVTLRCDPISSHATLYWYQQALGQGPEFLTYFNYEAQPDKSGLPSDRFSAERPEGSISTLTIQRTEQRDSAMYRCASSLGDDYEQYFGPGTRLTVT.

The chain couples TRBV2 to TRBJ2-1, with D perhaps TRBD2 (5 bases). This CDR3 has 12 residues. V lost 7 bases and J 8 bases, leaving 12 bases between the germline ends. The germline CDR1 and CDR2 sequences are SNHLY and FYNNEI. This chain's CDR3 is CASTQGSHEQFF. The CDR3 coding sequence is TGTGCCAGCACCCAAGGGAGCCATGAGCAGTTCTTC.

The chain recombines TRBV5-1 with TRBJ2-5; no definite D call. Germline CDR1 is SGHRS and CDR2 is YFSETQ. This CDR3 has 14 amino acids. The V end lost 0 bases, the J end lost 3 bases, and 9 bases lay between the germline ends. As DNA, the CDR3 is TGCGCCAGCAGCTTGGTCGGCGGCAAAGAGACCCAGTACTTC. It encodes CASSLVGGKETQYF.

CDR3 DNA: TGTGCCGTCAAGGAGCGCTACGAGCAGTACTTC. Its protein product is CAVKERYEQYF. The rearrangement links TRBV7-9 to TRBJ2-7; D is undetermined. V was trimmed by 11 bases and J by 3 bases, leaving 11 bases between them. The germline CDR1 and CDR2 sequences are SEHNR and FQNEAQ (reference sequence). CDR3 size: 11 residues.

In its sample, this clone was seen a few times. The germline gene is not matched at one end of the junction; a read error may be the cause. V and J are TRBV13 and TRBJ1-3; TRBD1 matches 7 bases. The CDR3 is 17 residues long. Germline V lookup: CDR1 PRHDT, CDR2 FYEKMQ (reference sequence). CDR3 coding DNA: TGTGCCAGCAGCCTAGGGACAGTACGCAGCTCTGGAAACACCATATATTTT. Its protein product is CASSLGTVRSSGNTIYF.

V is TRBV7-9 and J is TRBJ2-2, with D possibly being TRBD1 (5 bases). Trimming left V 1 base short and J 4 bases short, with 19 bases between. CDR3 size: 18 residues. Germline CDR1 is SEHNR and CDR2 is FQNEAQ (reference sequence). The chain's CDR3 is CASSLGSLSGWTTGELFF. CDR3 sequence (DNA): TGTGCCAGCAGCTTAGGTTCCCTATCAGGGTGGACCACCGGGGAGCTGTTTTTT.

V and J are TRBV28 and TRBJ1-5, with D hard to call. V lost 5 bases and J lost 1, with 18 bases in between. CDR3 length: 17 residues. The germline gives CDR1 MDHEN, CDR2 SYDVKM. This chain's CDR3 is CASSPRPGSVSNQPQHF. CDR3 in DNA: TGTGCCAGCAGTCCTCGACCGGGCTCGGTGAGCAATCAGCCCCAGCATTTT.

This chain joins TRBV7-2 and TRBJ1-1, with a tentative D call TRBD1 (5 bases). Trimming removed 2 bases at V and 3 bases at J, with 19 bases between. CDR1 is SGHTA and CDR2 is FQGNSA in the germline V gene. This CDR3 comprises 17 residues. The CDR3 coding sequence is TGTGCCAGCAGCTTATGGGGGTTTGGCTCCCGGGACACTGAAGCTTTCTTT. Translating gives CASSLWGFGSRDTEAFF.